Listed below are T cell receptor beta chains from one sample, sequenced in a study of shared clonotypes between healthy human individuals. The table came from immunoSEQ multiplex PCR; TCRdb's copy has only in-frame clones and leaves some out. The sample lists fewer than 850,000 clones, about two thirds occurring once. The sequenced sample consisted of memory CD4+ T cells sorted from blood. Receptors were obtained from a woman aged 30 to 39 in good health. CDR3s leave out the opening cysteine and the closing phenylalanine or tryptophan. Size values are once, few and many counts, or a class for expanded clones, and some rows have none.

abundance,v_gene,j_gene,CDR3aa
.,TRBV5-4,TRBJ2-3,ASRVRQGADTQY
.,TRBV21-1,TRBJ2-1,ASSKFAGGPGEQF
.,TRBV30,TRBJ1-2,AWSVQTTNYGYT
.,TRBV18,TRBJ2-5,ASSLAGTSVTWGTQY
.,TRBV6-1,TRBJ1-5,ASSEGRYSNQPQH
.,TRBV5-1,TRBJ2-7,ASAPGGSGIPYEQY
.,TRBV11-2,TRBJ1-4,ASSLNVGNNEKLF
.,TRBV19,TRBJ2-7,ASNPTTSGRVHEQY
.,TRBV11-2,TRBJ1-5,ASSLIAGPNQPQH
once,TRBV10-3,TRBJ1-1,ATGRGMNTEAF
once,TRBV19,TRBJ2-5,ASSALTRQETQY
many,TRBV27,TRBJ2-1,ASSPLGLAGNYNEQF
.,TRBV28,TRBJ2-1,ASSLGTGWGRRQF
once,TRBV19,TRBJ1-5,ASSRDPNQPQH
.,TRBV28,TRBJ1-2,ASRYKTGRYYGYT
.,TRBV11-2,TRBJ1-1,ASSLLENTEAF
.,TRBV5-1,TRBJ2-2,ASSLAGGILDTGELF
.,TRBV5-1,TRBJ1-5,ASSLEGTQPQH
few,TRBV7-2,TRBJ2-1,ASAGYNEQF
once,TRBV2,TRBJ2-2,ASSETSGSNTGELF
.,TRBV19,TRBJ2-1,ASSIRGRNEQF